One and the same sample provided the 28 T cell receptor beta chains below, sequenced in a study of cytomegalovirus exposure and HLA in healthy donors. The PCR employed 60 Vbeta primers together with 13 Jbeta primers. Using immunoSEQ multiplex PCR, the repertoire was profiled, and TCRdb retains in-frame clones only, with some absent. The sample consists of roughly 120,000 clones, roughly four fifths of them appearing once. Specimen: PBMCs. The origin of the receptors is a middle-aged man in good health and CMV-seronegative.

The chain couples TRBV4-3 to TRBJ2-5; D may be TRBD2 (5 bases). The CDR3 length is 14 residues. The germline CDR1 and CDR2 sequences are LGHNA and YSLEER. V was pared by 1 base and J by 7 bases, with 13 bases between. CDR3 bases: TGCGCCAGCAGCCAAGTCGCGCGGGCTGGGACCCAGTACTTC. Protein sequence: CASSQVARAGTQYF.

This chain links TRBV2 with TRBJ2-1; D is possibly TRBD1 (5 bases). CDR3 size: 17 residues. Germline values: CDR1 SNHLY, CDR2 FYNNEI. V lost 7 bases and J 1 base, leaving 20 bases between the germline ends. Here the CDR3 DNA reads TGTGCCAGCACCGGATCAGGGCCCAGGGAATCCTACAATGAGCAGTTCTTC. Translated: CASTGSGPRESYNEQFF.

V gene TRBV13 combines with J gene TRBJ2-7; 11 bases map to TRBD2. In germline, CDR1 is PRHDT, CDR2 FYEKMQ (reference sequence). Trimming removed 1 base from V and 4 bases from J; junction bases left unmatched: 9. The CDR3 spans 17 residues. The CDR3: CASSLVGLAGGTYEQYF. As DNA, the CDR3 is TGTGCCAGCAGCTTAGTAGGCCTAGCGGGGGGAACTTACGAGCAGTACTTC.

The chain is built from TRBV28 and TRBJ2-3; D may be TRBD2 (7 bases). Germline assignment: CDR1 MDHEN and CDR2 SYDVKM. V was cut by 2 bases and J by 3 bases, with 15 bases left in between. The CDR3 covers 16 residues. CDR3 protein: CASSLRVGGPTDTQYF. CDR3 coding DNA: TGTGCCAGCAGTTTAAGAGTGGGGGGGCCTACAGATACGCAGTATTTT.

Concerning this clone itself: One end of the junction fails to match germline, which may point to a read error. The V gene is TRBV4-1, the J gene TRBJ1-3; TRBD1 matches at 8 bases. CDR3 length: 18 amino acids. Germline V CDR1 and CDR2: MGHRA, YSYEKL. CDR3 DNA sequence: TGCGCCGGCAGCGGAGGACAGGGAGGTTTGGCCTCTGGAAACACCATATATTTT. Translating it yields CAGSGGQGGLASGNTIYF.

The chain combines TRBV7-9 with TRBJ2-7, with TRBD1 identical over 9 bases. CDR3 length equals 15 residues. CDR1 is SEHNR and CDR2 is FQNEAQ in the germline V gene (reference sequence). J was trimmed by 5 bases and V by 1 base; bases with no gene match: 6. The CDR3 DNA reads as TGTGCCAGCAGCTTAGTAGGACAGGGGACCAACGAGCAGTACTTC. It is translated as CASSLVGQGTNEQYF.

The chain has TRBV19 and TRBJ2-5; unclear D gene. Trimming pared 5 bases from V and 5 bases from J, leaving 12 bases between. This CDR3 has 13 residues. CDR1 and CDR2 (germline): LNHDA, SQIVND (reference sequence). The CDR3 DNA sequence: TGTGCCAGTAGTGTTCGTTCTTCGGAGACCCAGTACTTC. Translating it yields CASSVRSSETQYF.

The chain couples TRBV18 to TRBJ1-1, with D maybe TRBD1 (6 bases). This CDR3 has 13 amino acids. Looked up from germline, CDR1 is KGHSH and CDR2 is LQKENI. Trimming removed 4 bases from V and 4 bases from J, with 10 bases in between. CDR3: CASSQGGRTEAFF. For the CDR3, the DNA is TGTGCCAGCTCACAGGGGGGGCGCACTGAAGCTTTCTTT.

The chain recombines TRBV19 with TRBJ1-2; D is possibly TRBD1 (5 bases). The V and J ends lost 3 bases and 1 base respectively, with 15 bases between them. The germline V gene has CDR1 LNHDA and CDR2 SQIVND (reference sequence). This CDR3 is built from 16 residues. The CDR3: CASSMADKAINYGYTF. The CDR3 DNA follows: TGTGCCAGTAGTATGGCGGACAAGGCGATTAACTATGGCTACACCTTC.

Comments on this clone: The same CDR3 arises from other DNA sequences in this sample as well. V gene TRBV6-1 combines with J gene TRBJ1-1; 7 nucleotides align to TRBD1. The CDR3 is 16 amino acids. The germline gives CDR1 MNHNS, CDR2 SASEGT. V was clipped by 0 bases and J by 1 base; unmatched bases: 5. The CDR3 DNA sequence: TGTGCCAGCAGTGAAGCGAGGGGACAGAGGAACACTGAAGCTTTCTTT. Protein sequence: CASSEARGQRNTEAFF.

This clone was recorded a few times. The J gene is TRBJ1-2, the V gene TRBV5-6, with 8 bases that match TRBD1. This CDR3 region has 14 residues. Trimming removed 3 bases from V and 4 bases from J; junction bases left unmatched: 5. Germline V CDR1 and CDR2: SGHDT, YYEEEE. The CDR3 DNA reads TGTGCCAGCAGCTGGGGGACAGGCTTCTATGGCTACACCTTC. It encodes CASSWGTGFYGYTF. The whole variable domain, filled in from reference TRBV5-6 and TRBJ1-2, reads DAGVTQSPTHLIKTRGQQVTLRCSPKSGHDTVSWYQQALGQGPQFIFQYYEEEERQRGNFPDRFSGHQFPNYSSELNVNALLLGDSALYLCASSWGTGFYGYTFGSGTRLTVV.

The chain carries TRBV7-2 and TRBJ2-3, with 11 nucleotides matching TRBD2. V lost 3 bases, J lost 0 bases, and 2 bases stayed unmatched. Germline V gene lookup returns CDR1 SGHTA and CDR2 FQGNSA. There are 16 residues in the CDR3. The CDR3 reads CASSFIAGGSTDTQYF. Here the CDR3 DNA reads TGTGCCAGCAGCTTCATAGCGGGGGGGAGCACAGATACGCAGTATTTT.

This clone was seen more than once but under ten times. V and J are TRBV28 and TRBJ2-2, with a tentative D call TRBD2 (6 bases). CDR3 length: 14 residues. V was trimmed by 8 bases and J by 0 bases, leaving 10 bases between them. From germline, CDR1 is MDHEN and CDR2 SYDVKM. The CDR3 DNA reads as TGTGCCAGCTTGCGGGAAACGAACACCGGGGAGCTGTTTTTT. Its protein is CASLRETNTGELFF.

The rearrangement uses TRBV5-4 and TRBJ2-1, with 16 bases identical to TRBD2. Per the germline V gene, CDR1 is SGHNT and CDR2 is YYREEE (reference sequence). The CDR3 is made up of 18 amino acids. The V segment lost 3 bases and the J segment 8 bases; nucleotides outside the gene matches: 11. The CDR3 loop is CASSSGTSGGAGLDEQFF. The CDR3 nucleotides are TGTGCCAGCAGCTCCGGGACTAGCGGGGGGGCCGGGTTGGATGAGCAGTTCTTC.

V is TRBV7-6 and J is TRBJ2-7; TRBD1 aligns across 11 bases. J gave up 3 bases and V 0 bases, and 7 bases lay outside the gene matches. The CDR3 loop spans 17 amino acids. From germline, CDR1 is SGHVS and CDR2 FNYEAQ. The CDR3 is CASSLAGGTGGYYEQYF. As DNA, the CDR3 is TGTGCCAGCAGCTTAGCGGGCGGGACAGGGGGTTACTACGAGCAGTACTTC.

The chain combines TRBV7-6 with TRBJ2-1; TRBD2 matches 9 bases. V lost 5 bases, J lost 4 bases, and 18 bases stayed unmatched. Per the germline V gene, CDR1 is SGHVS and CDR2 is FNYEAQ. The CDR3 covers 19 residues. CDR3 region: CASSRRSGGSSGVYNEQFF. Written as DNA, the CDR3 is TGTGCCAGCAGCAGGAGATCGGGCGGATCTAGCGGGGTTTACAATGAGCAGTTCTTC. The entire variable domain, with the rest obtained from reference TRBV7-6 and TRBJ2-1, is as follows: GAGVSQSPRYKVTKRGQDVALRCDPISGHVSLYWYRQALGQGPEFLTYFNYEAQQDKSGLPNDRFSAERPEGSISTLTIQRTEQRDSAMYRCASSRRSGGSSGVYNEQFFGPGTRLTVL.

This clone was counted a few times. The rearrangement joins TRBV4-3 to TRBJ1-2, with D tentatively TRBD1 (5 bases). CDR1 LGHNA and CDR2 YSLEER come from the germline V gene. The CDR3 runs to 16 residues. Trimming removed 1 base at V and 8 bases at J, with 20 bases between. The CDR3 loop reads CASSQVTGGGANGYTF. DNA for the CDR3: TGCGCCAGCAGCCAAGTAACCGGTGGAGGGGCGAACGGCTACACCTTC.

This chain links TRBV10-3 with TRBJ1-1; D gene ambiguous. The CDR3 runs to 14 residues. From germline, CDR1 is ENHRY and CDR2 SYGVKD. V was trimmed by 3 bases and J by 1 base, leaving 9 bases between them. In DNA, the CDR3 is TGTGCCATCAGTGAAAAACAAGAGAACACTGAAGCTTTCTTT. Protein sequence: CAISEKQENTEAFF.

With respect to this clone: The junction does not match germline at one end; this may be a read error. V and J are TRBV7-2 and TRBJ2-1, with TRBD2 identical over 11 bases. CDR3 size: 16 residues. The germline gives CDR1 SGHTA, CDR2 FQGNSA. CDR3 residues: CASSVAGGPFINEQFF. The DNA of the CDR3 is TGTGCCAGCAGCGTAGCGGGGGGGCCGTTTATAAATGAGCAGTTCTTC.

The chain links TRBV28 to TRBJ2-1; possible D gene TRBD2, 6 bases. V was trimmed by 6 bases and J by 0 bases, leaving 15 bases between them. Germline CDR1 MDHEN, CDR2 SYDVKM. The CDR3 contains 16 residues. CDR3: CASSSHGTSSYNEQFF. The CDR3 bases are TGTGCCAGCAGCTCCCATGGGACTTCCTCCTACAATGAGCAGTTCTTC.

This clone was observed a handful of times. V gene TRBV9 combines with J gene TRBJ1-2, with 8 bases lining up with TRBD1. The ends lost 3 bases at V and 8 bases at J; junction bases unmatched: 0. The CDR3 length is 11 residues. Per germline, CDR1 SGDLS and CDR2 YYNGEE. For the CDR3, the DNA is TGTGCCAGCAGCGCAGGGGGCGGCTACACCTTC. Amino acid sequence: CASSAGGGYTF.

CDR3 sequence: CAWRIRGTLNYGYTF. CDR3 bases: TGTGCCTGGAGGATTAGGGGGACCCTTAACTATGGCTACACCTTC. The V call is TRBV30, the J call TRBJ1-2, with D perhaps TRBD1 (6 bases). The CDR3 runs to 15 residues. V was cut by 3 bases and J by 1 base, with 15 bases left in between. Germline V gene sequence: CDR1 GTSNPN, CDR2 SVGIG (reference sequence).

The CDR3 reads CASSVAGGGYNEQFF. The DNA for the CDR3 is TGTGCCAGCAGCGTAGCTGGCGGGGGGTACAATGAGCAGTTCTTC. The chain is built from TRBV9 and TRBJ2-1, with 8 nucleotides matching TRBD2. V was clipped by 0 bases and J by 4 bases; unmatched bases: 3. The germline CDR1 and CDR2 sequences are SGDLS and YYNGEE. This CDR3 comprises 15 residues. The full variable domain, rest sourced from reference TRBV9 and TRBJ2-1, is DSGVTQTPKHLITATGQRVTLRCSPRSGDLSVYWYQQSLDQGLQFLIQYYNGEERAKGNILERFSAQQFPDLHSELNLSSLELGDSALYFCASSVAGGGYNEQFFGPGTRLTVL.

CDR3 in DNA: TGTGCCAGCAGCGTACTGACAGGGGAGAGAGAGACCCAGTACTTC. Protein sequence: CASSVLTGERETQYF. The chain employs TRBV9 and TRBJ2-5; 8 bases align to TRBD1. The CDR3 runs to 15 residues. Germline V lookup: CDR1 SGDLS, CDR2 YYNGEE. V was pared by 1 base and J by 4 bases, with 6 bases of the junction left unmatched.

This chain uses TRBV7-8 with TRBJ2-1, with TRBD2 as a possible D gene (5 bases). The V gene lost 5 bases and the J gene lost 6 bases, with 11 bases spanning the gap. The CDR3 totals 13 residues. CDR1 is SGHVS, CDR2 FQNEAQ, per germline. The CDR3 DNA follows: TGTGCCAGCAGCACCGGACGGGGCAATGAGCAGTTCTTC. Translating gives CASSTGRGNEQFF.

The chain couples TRBV5-6 to TRBJ2-1; TRBD1 matches 8 bases. The CDR3 runs 15 residues. Per the germline V gene, CDR1 is SGHDT and CDR2 is YYEEEE. Germline trimming cut 4 bases from V and 3 bases from J; bases unmatched to any gene: 6. This chain's CDR3 is CASSPQGAFYNEQFF. The CDR3 region has the DNA TGTGCCAGCAGCCCCCAGGGGGCTTTCTACAATGAGCAGTTCTTC.

This clone was counted a single time. V is TRBV29-1 and J is TRBJ2-3; TRBD1 matches 7 bases. The germline V gene has CDR1 SQVTM and CDR2 ANQGSEA. V lost 5 bases to trimming and J lost 0 bases; unmatched junction nucleotides: 11. The CDR3 is 16 residues long. The CDR3 DNA follows: TGCAGCGTTCCCCGGGACAGTCCTACTAGCACAGATACGCAGTATTTT. This encodes CSVPRDSPTSTDTQYF.

The chain joins TRBV28 to TRBJ2-2; TRBD2 matches 12 bases. V gave up 6 bases and J gave up 4 bases; unmatched junction bases: 9. This CDR3 region has 17 residues. Germline values: CDR1 MDHEN, CDR2 SYDVKM. The CDR3 reads CASRRLAGGRFTGELFF. In DNA, the CDR3 is TGTGCCAGCAGAAGGCTAGCGGGGGGGCGGTTCACCGGGGAGCTGTTTTTT.